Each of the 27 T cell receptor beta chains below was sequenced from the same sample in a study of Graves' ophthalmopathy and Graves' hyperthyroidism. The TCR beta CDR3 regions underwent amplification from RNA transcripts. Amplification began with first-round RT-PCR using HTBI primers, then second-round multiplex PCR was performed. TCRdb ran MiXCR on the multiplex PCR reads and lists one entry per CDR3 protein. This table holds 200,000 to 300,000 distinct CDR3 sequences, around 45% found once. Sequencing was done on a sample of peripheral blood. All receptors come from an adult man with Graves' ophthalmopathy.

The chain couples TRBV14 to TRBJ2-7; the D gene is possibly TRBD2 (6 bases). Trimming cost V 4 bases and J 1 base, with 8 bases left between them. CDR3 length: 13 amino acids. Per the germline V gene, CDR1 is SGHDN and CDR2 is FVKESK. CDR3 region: CASSRLGSYEQYF. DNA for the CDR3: TGTGCCAGCAGCCGACTAGGTTCCTACGAGCAGTACTTC.

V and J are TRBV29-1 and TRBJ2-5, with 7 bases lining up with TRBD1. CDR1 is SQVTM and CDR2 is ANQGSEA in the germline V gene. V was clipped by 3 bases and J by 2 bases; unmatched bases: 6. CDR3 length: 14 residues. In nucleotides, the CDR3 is TGCAGCGTTGACGAGACAGGGTTACAAGAGACCCAGTACTTC. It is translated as CSVDETGLQETQYF.

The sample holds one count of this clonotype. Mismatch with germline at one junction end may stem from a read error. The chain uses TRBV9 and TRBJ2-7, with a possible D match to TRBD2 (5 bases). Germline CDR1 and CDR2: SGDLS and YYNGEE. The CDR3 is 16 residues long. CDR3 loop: CASSQVLLARGYEQYF. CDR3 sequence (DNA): TGCGCCAGCAGCCAAGTATTGCTAGCCCGGGGTTACGAGCAGTACTTC. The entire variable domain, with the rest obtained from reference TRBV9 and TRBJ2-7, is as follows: DSGVTQTPKHLITATGQRVTLRCSPRSGDLSVYWYQQSLDQGLQFLIQYYNGEERAKGNILERFSAQQFPDLHSELNLSSLELGDSALYFCASSQVLLARGYEQYFGPGTRLTVT.

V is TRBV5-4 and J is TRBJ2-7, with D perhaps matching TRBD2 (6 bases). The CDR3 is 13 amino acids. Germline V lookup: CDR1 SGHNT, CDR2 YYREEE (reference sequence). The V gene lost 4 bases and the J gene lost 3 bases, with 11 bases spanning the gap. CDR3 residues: CASSAGPIYEQYF. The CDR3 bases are TGTGCCAGCAGCGCGGGACCGATCTACGAGCAGTACTTC.

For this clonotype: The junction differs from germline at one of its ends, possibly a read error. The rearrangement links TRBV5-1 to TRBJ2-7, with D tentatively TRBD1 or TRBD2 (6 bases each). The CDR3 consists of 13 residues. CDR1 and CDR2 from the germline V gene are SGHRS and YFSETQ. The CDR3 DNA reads TGTGCCAGCACCTTACAGGGAGGCTACGAGCAGTACTTC. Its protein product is CASTLQGGYEQYF.

The CDR3 DNA follows: TGTGCCAGCAGCCTTTGGACTTTCTCTGGAAACACCATATATTTT. Translation: CASSLWTFSGNTIYF. The V call is TRBV7-2, the J call TRBJ1-3; D is unclear. The CDR3 has 15 residues. V lost 5 bases and J 0 bases, leaving 11 bases between the germline ends. Per the germline V gene, CDR1 is SGHTA and CDR2 is FQGNSA.

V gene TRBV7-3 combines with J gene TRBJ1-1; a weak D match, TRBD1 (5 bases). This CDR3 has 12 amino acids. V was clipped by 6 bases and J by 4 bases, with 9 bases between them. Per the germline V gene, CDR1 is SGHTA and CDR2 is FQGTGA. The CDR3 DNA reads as TGTGCCAGCAGTGATGGGGGCACTGAAGCTTTCTTT. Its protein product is CASSDGGTEAFF.

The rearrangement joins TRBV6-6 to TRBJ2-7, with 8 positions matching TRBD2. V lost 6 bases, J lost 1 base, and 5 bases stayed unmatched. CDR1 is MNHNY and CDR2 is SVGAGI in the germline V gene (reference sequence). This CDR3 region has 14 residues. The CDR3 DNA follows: TGTGCCAGCAGGCAGCGGGAGAGTTCCTACGAGCAGTACTTC. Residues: CASRQRESSYEQYF.

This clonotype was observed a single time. The DNA of the CDR3 is TGTGCCATCAGTTACTCTCAGGTGATGTACACTGAAGCTTTCTTT. Translated, it gives CAISYSQVMYTEAFF. The genes are TRBV10-3 and TRBJ1-1; D is uncertain. Deletions cut 5 bases from V and 3 bases from J, with 16 bases between. CDR1 is ENHRY and CDR2 is SYGVKD in the germline V gene. This CDR3 spans 15 amino acids.

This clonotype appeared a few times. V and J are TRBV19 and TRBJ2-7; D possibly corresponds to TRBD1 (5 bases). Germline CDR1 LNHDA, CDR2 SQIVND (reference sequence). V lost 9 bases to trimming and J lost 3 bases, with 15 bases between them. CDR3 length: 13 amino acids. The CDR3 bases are TGTGCCAGCTCGGACAAGAACCACTACGAGCAGTACTTC. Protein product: CASSDKNHYEQYF.

Written as DNA, the CDR3 is TGTGCCAGCAGCCTAACCGCGGGACACCTCAACAATCAGCCCCAGCATTTT. Translated: CASSLTAGHLNNQPQHF. This rearrangement joins TRBV12-3 or TRBV12-4 to TRBJ1-5, with a possible D match to TRBD1 (6 bases). Trimming removed 6 bases from V and 3 bases from J, with 21 bases in between. The CDR3 is made up of 17 amino acids.

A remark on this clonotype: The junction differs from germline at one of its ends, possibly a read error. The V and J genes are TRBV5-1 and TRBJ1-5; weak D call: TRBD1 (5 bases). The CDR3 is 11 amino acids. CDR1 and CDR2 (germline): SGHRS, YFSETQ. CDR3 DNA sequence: TGCGCCAGCAGCTTGGAGGTCGGCAGGGATTTT. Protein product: CASSLEVGRDF.

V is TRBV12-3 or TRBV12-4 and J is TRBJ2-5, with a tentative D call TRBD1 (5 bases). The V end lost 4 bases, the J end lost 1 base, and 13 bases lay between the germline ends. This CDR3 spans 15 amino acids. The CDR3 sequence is CASSYLGQVQETQYF. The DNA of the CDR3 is TGTGCCAGCAGTTACCTGGGGCAGGTCCAAGAGACCCAGTACTTC.

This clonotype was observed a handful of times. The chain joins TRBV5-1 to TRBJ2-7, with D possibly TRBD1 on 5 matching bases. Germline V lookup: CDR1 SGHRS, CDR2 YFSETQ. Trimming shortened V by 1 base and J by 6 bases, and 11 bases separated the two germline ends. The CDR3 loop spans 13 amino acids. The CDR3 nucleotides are TGCGCCAGCAGCTTGAGGGGCGCAGGCGAGCAGTACTTC. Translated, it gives CASSLRGAGEQYF.

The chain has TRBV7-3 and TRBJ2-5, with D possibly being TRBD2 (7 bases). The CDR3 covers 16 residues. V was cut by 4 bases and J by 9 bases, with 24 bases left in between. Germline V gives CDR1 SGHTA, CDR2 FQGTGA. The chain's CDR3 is CASSSFSGQRGGAQYF. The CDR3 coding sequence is TGTGCCAGCAGCTCTTTTAGCGGACAGAGAGGGGGGGCCCAGTACTTC.

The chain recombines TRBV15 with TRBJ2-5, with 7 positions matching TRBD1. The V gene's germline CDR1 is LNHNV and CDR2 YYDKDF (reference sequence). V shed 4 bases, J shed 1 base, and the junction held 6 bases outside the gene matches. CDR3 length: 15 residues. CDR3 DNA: TGTGCCACCAGCAAAGCGAACAGGGGCCAAGAGACCCAGTACTTC. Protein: CATSKANRGQETQYF.

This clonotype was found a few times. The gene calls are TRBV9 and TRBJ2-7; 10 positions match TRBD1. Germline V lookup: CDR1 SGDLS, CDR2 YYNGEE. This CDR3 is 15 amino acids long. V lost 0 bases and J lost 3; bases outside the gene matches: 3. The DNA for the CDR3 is TGTGCCAGCAGCGTAGGACAGGGGGCTGGCTACGAGCAGTACTTC. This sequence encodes CASSVGQGAGYEQYF.

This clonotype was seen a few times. The CDR3 loop reads CSARDWRIQETQYF. DNA of the CDR3: TGCAGTGCTAGGGATTGGAGGATCCAAGAGACCCAGTACTTC. This rearrangement joins TRBV20-1 to TRBJ2-5; possibly TRBD2 for D (5 bases). The germline V and J ends were trimmed by 3 bases and 1 base, with 12 bases remaining between them. CDR3 length equals 14 residues. In germline, CDR1 is DFQATT, CDR2 SNEGSKA (reference sequence).

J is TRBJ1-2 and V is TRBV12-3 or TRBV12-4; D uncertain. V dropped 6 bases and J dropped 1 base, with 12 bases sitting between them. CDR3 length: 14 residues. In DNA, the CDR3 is TGTGCCAGCAGGGATACCGGGATTAACTATGGCTACACCTTC. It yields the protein CASRDTGINYGYTF.

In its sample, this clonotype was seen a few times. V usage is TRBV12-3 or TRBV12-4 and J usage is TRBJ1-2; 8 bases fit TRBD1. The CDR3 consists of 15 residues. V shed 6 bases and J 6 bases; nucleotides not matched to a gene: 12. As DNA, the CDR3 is TGTGCCAGCAGACCATGGACAGGGCGCGATGATGGCTACACCTTC. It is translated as CASRPWTGRDDGYTF.

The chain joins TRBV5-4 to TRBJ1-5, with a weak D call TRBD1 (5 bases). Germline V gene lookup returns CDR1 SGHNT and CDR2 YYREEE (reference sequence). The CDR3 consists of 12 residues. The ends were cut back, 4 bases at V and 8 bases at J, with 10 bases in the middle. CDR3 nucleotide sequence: TGTGCCAGCAGCGGCCGGGGGGAGCCCCAGCATTTT. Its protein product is CASSGRGEPQHF.

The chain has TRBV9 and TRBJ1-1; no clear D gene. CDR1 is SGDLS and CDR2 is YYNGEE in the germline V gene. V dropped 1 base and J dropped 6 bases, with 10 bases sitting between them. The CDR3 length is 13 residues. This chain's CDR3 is CASSVRDMAEAFF. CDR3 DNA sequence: TGTGCCAGCAGCGTAAGAGATATGGCTGAAGCTTTCTTT. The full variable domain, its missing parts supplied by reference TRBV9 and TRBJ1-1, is DSGVTQTPKHLITATGQRVTLRCSPRSGDLSVYWYQQSLDQGLQFLIQYYNGEERAKGNILERFSAQQFPDLHSELNLSSLELGDSALYFCASSVRDMAEAFFGQGTRLTVV.

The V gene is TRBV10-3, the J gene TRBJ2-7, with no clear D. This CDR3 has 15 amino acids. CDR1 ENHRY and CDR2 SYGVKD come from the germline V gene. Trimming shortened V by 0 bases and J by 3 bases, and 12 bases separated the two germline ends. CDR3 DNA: TGTGCCATCAGTGAGTCTACGCCCGGCCACTACGAGCAGTACTTC. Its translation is CAISESTPGHYEQYF.

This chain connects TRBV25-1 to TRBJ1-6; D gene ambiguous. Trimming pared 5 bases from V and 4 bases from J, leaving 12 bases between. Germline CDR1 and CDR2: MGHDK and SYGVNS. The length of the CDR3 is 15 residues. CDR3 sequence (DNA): TGTGCCAGCAGTAAAGGACGCCTTTATAATTCACCCCTCCACTTT. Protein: CASSKGRLYNSPLHF.

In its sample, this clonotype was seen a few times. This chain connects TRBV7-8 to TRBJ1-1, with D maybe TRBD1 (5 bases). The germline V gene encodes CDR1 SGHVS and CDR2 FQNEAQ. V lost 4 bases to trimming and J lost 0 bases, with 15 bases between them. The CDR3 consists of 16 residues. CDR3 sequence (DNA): TGTGCCAGCAGCTCAGACAGAAACTCCATGAACACTGAAGCTTTCTTT. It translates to CASSSDRNSMNTEAFF.

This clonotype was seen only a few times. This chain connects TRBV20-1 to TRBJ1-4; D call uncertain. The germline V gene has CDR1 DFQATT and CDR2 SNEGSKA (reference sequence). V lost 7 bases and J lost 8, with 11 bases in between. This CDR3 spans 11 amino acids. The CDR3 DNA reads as TGCAGTGTTGGACGAGACGAAAAACTGTTTTTT. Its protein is CSVGRDEKLFF.

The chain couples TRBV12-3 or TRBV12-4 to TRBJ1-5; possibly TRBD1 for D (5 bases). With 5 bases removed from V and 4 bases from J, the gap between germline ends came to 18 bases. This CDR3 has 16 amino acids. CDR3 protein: CASSPPDRFLNQPQHF. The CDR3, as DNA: TGTGCCAGCAGTCCCCCCGACAGATTTCTTAATCAGCCCCAGCATTTT.